Detailed here is one T cell receptor beta chain. No cognate antigen has been identified for it. These data are taken from a study of human CD8 memory T cell subsets (dated by TCRdb to 2020 to 2021). About the study as a whole: The clonal relationships among stem-like (TSTEM), progenitor exhausted-like (TPEX) and effector memory CD8+ T cell subsets were assessed by comparing the TCRbeta repertoires of these subsets. TCRbeta repertoires were obtained from TSTEM, TPEX and effector memory subsets contributed by each of roughly six donors.

The CDR3 runs 14 amino acids, cysteine and phenylalanine included. No nucleotide data were recorded. The germline V gene provides CDR1 LGHNA and CDR2 YSLEER. Summary of the overall study and its limitations: Sequencing was limited to TCRbeta chains, and the repertoire comparisons were based on six donors analyzed with paired t-tests and Bonferroni correction. Normalized Shannon-Wiener diversity was similarly high in the TSTEM and TPEX subsets, while the effector memory subsets were comparatively less diverse. Chao1 estimates suggested greater repertoire diversity in TSTEM than in TPEX subsets, potentially reflecting a broader range of specificities. Clonotypes were shared with effector memory cells by both stem-like subsets, but only minimal overlap was found between TSTEM and TPEX repertoires, suggesting distinct antigen spectra.

A Human TCR Profiling Kit was used to prepare UMI-labeled 5' RACE TCRbeta libraries. The same number of PCR cycles was used to prepare all TCRbeta libraries in parallel. The authors' analysis ran thus. The number of functional CDR3beta clonotypes in each TCRbeta library ranged from roughly 2,600 to 20,000. MIGEC 1.2.9 was used for UMI extraction and consensus assembly, with at least three reads per UMI being required. MiXCR 3.0.3 was used to extract the in-frame CDR3beta repertoires. Each sample was downsampled to 42,000 randomly selected UMIs before diversity metrics were calculated in VDJtools 1.2.1. For the top 3,000 clones of each sample pair, the repertoire overlap metrics D, R and F2 were calculated in VDJtools. Following reprocessing of the reads by TCRdb, the data hold one row per CDR3 protein sequence and no DNA is available. What appears here as the V and J calls and clone size reflects TCRdb's work, not the paper's. This sample's records show about 4,000 distinct CDR3 sequences. Clones ranked in the top ten supply 30% to 40% of the sample.

Density gradient separation was used to isolate peripheral blood mononuclear cells from healthy donor buffy coats. In the study, total CD8+ T cells were enriched by negative magnetic separation with EasySep or MojoSort CD8+ T cell isolation kits. For each subset, total RNA was extracted using an RNeasy Mini Kit from duplicate vials of some 140,000 sorted CD8+ T cells. The PBMCs were used either fresh or after being cryopreserved in fetal bovine serum with roughly 10% DMSO. Fluorescence-activated cell sorting on a FACSAria III was used to sort the CD8+ T cell subsets to purity. This clonotype was obtained from a human donor in good health. The sequenced sample was CD8+ T cells from PBMCs. Rearrangement joined TRBV4-3 to TRBJ2-2; TCRdb outputs TRBD2, but without DNA this stays unchecked. The CDR3 loop reads CASGLAGNTGELFF.